This TCR beta chain appears in the sequencing data of a study of T cell responses to AZD1222 COVID-19 vaccine. Study findings and constraints: Once two AZD1222 doses were given, Spike-specific TCR breadth and depth went up. Recipients of AZD1222 seropositive at baseline numbered only 6 or 7. Most donors were white British and more were female, and clonal diversity was possibly underestimated. Nearly half of spike-specific TCRs reportedly go after variant regions that carry no mutations.

Comments on this clone: Its antigen is as yet unknown.

The table came from immunoSEQ multiplex PCR; TCRdb's copy has only in-frame clones and leaves some out. The sample lists some 180,000 clones, approximately 92% occurring once. V was pared by 2 bases and J by 7 bases, with 3 bases of the junction left unmatched. Germline loops: CDR1 KGHSH, CDR2 LQKENI. The CDR3 runs to 14 residues. This TCR was recovered from an adult in good health. The chain carries TRBV18 and TRBJ1-1, with 11 bases matching TRBD1. The sequencing used peripheral blood, collected on day 0 of AZD1222 vaccination. The CDR3 bases are TGTGCCAGCTCACCATGGACAGGGGGCGATGAAGCTTTCTTT. It codes for CASSPWTGGDEAFF.